Presented here are 31 T cell receptor beta chains from one specimen sequenced in a study of cytomegalovirus exposure and HLA in healthy donors. PCR involved 60 Vbeta and 13 Jbeta primers. The repertoire was sequenced with immunoSEQ multiplex PCR; TCRdb's copy has only in-frame clones and lacks some. The data hold around 83,000 clones, with around 80% observed a single time. The sample consisted of PBMCs. These receptors were collected from a male donor in good health and CMV-seropositive.

The V and J genes are TRBV28 and TRBJ1-2; 10 positions match TRBD1. V shed 6 bases, J shed 7 bases, and the junction held 8 bases outside the gene matches. The CDR3 has 14 residues. From germline, CDR1 is MDHEN and CDR2 SYDVKM. The CDR3 region has the DNA TGTGCCAGCAGGACTCCCGGGACAGGGGTTGGCTACACCTTC. Its translation: CASRTPGTGVGYTF.

This chain joins TRBV28 and TRBJ2-5; TRBD1 might be the D (6 bases). Germline assignment: CDR1 MDHEN and CDR2 SYDVKM. Between the trimmed V and J ends, which lost 2 bases and 2 bases, there was a span of 9 bases. CDR3 length: 14 residues. The CDR3 region is CASSLTDSQETQYF. In nucleotides, the CDR3 is TGTGCCAGCAGTTTAACGGACAGTCAAGAGACCCAGTACTTC.

This clone was counted once. The gene calls are TRBV18 and TRBJ1-5, with TRBD1 matching over 7 bases. The germline V gene has CDR1 KGHSH and CDR2 LQKENI. This CDR3 is 16 amino acids long. The J segment lost 0 bases and the V segment lost 2 bases, leaving 4 bases of the junction unmatched. The CDR3 loop is CASSPGGQVSNQPQHF. The CDR3 bases are TGTGCCAGCTCACCAGGAGGACAGGTTAGCAATCAGCCCCAGCATTTT.

The J gene is TRBJ1-2, the V gene TRBV28; 10 positions agree with TRBD1. CDR1 is MDHEN and CDR2 is SYDVKM in the germline V gene. CDR3 length: 12 amino acids. The ends lost 5 bases at V and 7 bases at J; junction bases unmatched: 1. The CDR3 nucleotides read TGTGCCAGCAGTAGACAGGGGGCTGGCTACACCTTC. Translating gives CASSRQGAGYTF.

The genes are TRBV2 and TRBJ2-7; TRBD1 matches 7 bases. The J segment lost 4 bases and the V segment lost 3 bases, leaving 12 bases of the junction unmatched. The CDR3 is 16 residues long. CDR1 is SNHLY and CDR2 is FYNNEI in the germline V gene. The CDR3 sequence: CASSDVFVGQRYEQYF. Here the CDR3 DNA reads TGTGCCAGCAGTGATGTATTTGTGGGACAGAGATACGAGCAGTACTTC. Supplemented by reference TRBV2 and TRBJ2-7, the full variable domain reads EPEVTQTPSHQVTQMGQEVILRCVPISNHLYFYWYRQILGQKVEFLVSFYNNEISEKSEIFDDQFSVERPDGSNFTLKIRSTKLEDSAMYFCASSDVFVGQRYEQYFGPGTRLTVT.

The rearrangement joins TRBV5-4 to TRBJ1-2; D gene unclear. CDR1 and CDR2 from the germline V gene are SGHNT and YYREEE (reference sequence). Between the trimmed V and J ends, which lost 3 bases and 4 bases, there was a span of 10 bases. This CDR3 has 13 amino acids. CDR3 nucleotide sequence: TGTGCCAGCAGCTCGGACGGACTCTATGGCTACACCTTC. As protein: CASSSDGLYGYTF. The full variable domain, its missing parts supplied by reference TRBV5-4 and TRBJ1-2, is ETGVTQSPTHLIKTRGQQVTLRCSSQSGHNTVSWYQQALGQGPQFIFQYYREEENGRGNFPPRFSGLQFPNYSSELNVNALELDDSALYLCASSSDGLYGYTFGSGTRLTVV.

The chain couples TRBV7-9 to TRBJ2-3, with a tentative D call TRBD2 (7 bases). Germline V gene data show CDR1 as SEHNR and CDR2 as FQNEAQ (reference sequence). CDR3 length: 16 residues. Trimming pared 0 bases from V and 8 bases from J, leaving 18 bases between. Here the CDR3 reads CASSLAHGGPSRTQYF. The CDR3 nucleotides read TGTGCCAGCAGCTTAGCGCACGGGGGGCCCAGTCGTACGCAGTATTTT. The entire variable domain, with the rest obtained from reference TRBV7-9 and TRBJ2-3, is as follows: DTGVSQNPRHKITKRGQNVTFRCDPISEHNRLYWYRQTLGQGPEFLTYFQNEAQLEKSRLLSDRFSAERPKGSFSTLEIQRTEQGDSAMYLCASSLAHGGPSRTQYFGPGTRLTVL.

This chain links TRBV5-1 with TRBJ2-5; 13 nucleotides match TRBD2. V shed 0 bases and J 3 bases; nucleotides not matched to a gene: 5. This CDR3 spans 17 amino acids. Germline lookup yields CDR1 SGHRS and CDR2 YFSETQ. Here the CDR3 reads CASSLGRTSGGKETQYF. The CDR3 nucleotides are TGCGCCAGCAGCTTGGGGCGGACTAGCGGGGGAAAAGAGACCCAGTACTTC.

This clone was observed once. The rearrangement joins TRBV7-3 to TRBJ2-2; D not certain. CDR1 and CDR2 (germline): SGHTA, FQGTGA. This CDR3 comprises 13 residues. Trimming cost V 2 bases and J 3 bases, with 4 bases left between them. The CDR3 nucleotides are TGTGCCAGCAGCTTATTCGACACCGGGGAGCTGTTTTTT. It is translated as CASSLFDTGELFF.

V and J are TRBV27 and TRBJ1-6; D remains ambiguous. CDR1 is MNHEY, CDR2 SMNVEV, per germline (reference sequence). The CDR3 has 14 residues. V shed 3 bases and J shed 5 bases, with 8 bases lying between them. The CDR3 spells CASSFGQNNSPLHF. The CDR3 region has the DNA TGTGCCAGCAGTTTTGGCCAAAATAATTCACCCCTCCACTTT.

This rearrangement joins TRBV6-5 to TRBJ2-3; perhaps TRBD2 as D (5 bases). The V end was cut by 4 bases, the J end by 2 bases, with 16 bases between. This CDR3 region has 16 residues. Looked up from germline, CDR1 is MNHEY and CDR2 is SVGAGI. The CDR3 coding sequence is TGTGCCAGCAGTTCCCAACCGGGGAGCCTCACAGATACGCAGTATTTT. Translating it yields CASSSQPGSLTDTQYF.

The J gene is TRBJ1-1, the V gene TRBV15; weak D call: TRBD1 (5 bases). This CDR3 region has 15 residues. From germline, CDR1 is LNHNV and CDR2 YYDKDF (reference sequence). With 0 bases removed from V and 0 bases from J, the gap between germline ends came to 8 bases. DNA for the CDR3: TGTGCCACCAGCAGAGACCCAGGGATGAACACTGAAGCTTTCTTT. Protein sequence: CATSRDPGMNTEAFF.

The chain links TRBV5-5 to TRBJ2-2; possibly TRBD2 for D (5 bases). Trimming shortened V by 4 bases and J by 2 bases, and 9 bases separated the two germline ends. CDR3 length: 14 amino acids. Germline V gene lookup returns CDR1 SGHKS and CDR2 YYEKEE (reference sequence). The CDR3 nucleotides read TGTGCCAGCAGCCCGGGGTCCAACACCGGGGAGCTGTTTTTT. As protein: CASSPGSNTGELFF.

The chain links TRBV27 to TRBJ1-6, with 8 nucleotides matching TRBD1. V was pared by 7 bases and J by 0 bases, with 8 bases of the junction left unmatched. Germline CDR1 MNHEY, CDR2 SMNVEV (reference sequence). This CDR3 has 17 amino acids. For the CDR3, the DNA is TGTGCCAGCACTACGGGGACAGGATTCTCCTATAATTCACCCCTCCACTTT. Translated: CASTTGTGFSYNSPLHF.

The rearrangement links TRBV12-5 to TRBJ2-1; D gene unclear. V lost 6 bases to trimming and J lost 6 bases, with 6 bases between them. Germline values: CDR1 LGHNT, CDR2 FRNRAP. This CDR3 spans 11 amino acids. Here the CDR3 DNA reads TGTGCTAGTGGGGAGCTCAATGAGCAGTTCTTC. Translation: CASGELNEQFF.

This clone was seen a few times. In DNA form, the CDR3 reads TGTGCCACCCGACAGGGATCAGATACGCAGTATTTT. Its protein product is CATRQGSDTQYF. The J gene is TRBJ2-3, the V gene TRBV6-1; 7 nucleotides match TRBD1. From germline, CDR1 is MNHNS and CDR2 SASEGT. This CDR3 has 12 amino acids. With V trimmed by 10 bases and J by 4 bases, 5 bases remained unmatched.

The rearrangement uses TRBV15 and TRBJ1-1; maybe TRBD1 (6 bases). V was clipped by 1 base and J by 9 bases, with 15 bases between them. The CDR3 consists of 14 residues. The germline CDR1 and CDR2 sequences are LNHNV and YYDKDF (reference sequence). CDR3 region: CATSRGTGPTQAFF. In DNA form, the CDR3 reads TGTGCCACCAGCAGAGGTACAGGGCCCACCCAAGCTTTCTTT.

V usage is TRBV30 and J usage is TRBJ1-2; tentative D call: TRBD1 (5 bases). The ends were cut back, 1 base at V and 4 bases at J, with 7 bases in the middle. There are 12 residues in the CDR3. Germline values: CDR1 GTSNPN, CDR2 SVGIG (reference sequence). The CDR3 bases are TGTGCCTGGAGTGGTCAGGGCTATGGCTACACCTTC. Residues: CAWSGQGYGYTF.

The V gene is TRBV4-1, the J gene TRBJ1-1, with TRBD1 as a possible D gene (6 bases). Germline assignment: CDR1 MGHRA and CDR2 YSYEKL. Trimming removed 3 bases from V and 8 bases from J, with 13 bases in between. The CDR3 is made up of 13 amino acids. CDR3 amino acids: CASSQSGDSEAFF. In nucleotides, the CDR3 is TGCGCCAGCAGCCAGTCAGGGGATTCCGAAGCTTTCTTT.

The chain recombines TRBV4-2 with TRBJ2-7; TRBD2 matches at 9 bases. V was clipped by 0 bases and J by 2 bases; unmatched bases: 5. CDR1 is LGHNA and CDR2 is YNFKEQ in the germline V gene. The length of the CDR3 is 16 residues. The DNA for the CDR3 is TGTGCCAGCAGCCAAGAGGCAGCGGGGGGAACCTACGAGCAGTACTTC. Translation: CASSQEAAGGTYEQYF.

This sequence joins TRBV7-8 and TRBJ1-1, with TRBD1 matching over 7 bases. This CDR3 has 15 residues. Unmatched junction bases numbered 7, after V lost 5 bases and J lost 1 base. Germline CDR1 is SGHVS and CDR2 is FQNEAQ. CDR3 sequence: CASSLRRTGNTEAFF. The CDR3 region has the DNA TGTGCCAGCAGCCTGAGACGGACAGGGAACACTGAAGCTTTCTTT.

The chain has TRBV15 and TRBJ2-7; maybe TRBD1 (6 bases). The V end lost 2 bases, the J end lost 2 bases, and 16 bases lay between the germline ends. This CDR3 has 16 amino acids. Germline lookup yields CDR1 LNHNV and CDR2 YYDKDF (reference sequence). The CDR3 DNA is TGTGCCACCAGCAGACCCGGACAGATCACAACCTACGAGCAGTACTTC. Amino acid sequence: CATSRPGQITTYEQYF.

The chain combines TRBV7-9 with TRBJ1-4; possibly TRBD1 for D (6 bases). There are 19 residues in the CDR3. With 5 bases removed from V and 3 bases from J, the gap between germline ends came to 25 bases. Per the germline V gene, CDR1 is SEHNR and CDR2 is FQNEAQ (reference sequence). The CDR3 reads CASSPRARDTSYSNEKLFF. The CDR3 DNA reads as TGTGCCAGCAGCCCGAGGGCCCGGGACACATCTTACTCTAATGAAAAACTGTTTTTT.

This clone was found once. The J gene is TRBJ2-7, the V gene TRBV9; TRBD2 matches 8 bases. V was pared by 0 bases and J by 3 bases, with 5 bases of the junction left unmatched. The V gene's germline CDR1 is SGDLS and CDR2 YYNGEE. This CDR3 is built from 15 residues. CDR3 in amino acids: CASSVGWSGSYEQYF. CDR3 bases: TGTGCCAGCAGCGTAGGATGGAGCGGGAGCTACGAGCAGTACTTC. Full variable domain (outside the CDR3, taken from reference TRBV9 and TRBJ2-7): DSGVTQTPKHLITATGQRVTLRCSPRSGDLSVYWYQQSLDQGLQFLIQYYNGEERAKGNILERFSAQQFPDLHSELNLSSLELGDSALYFCASSVGWSGSYEQYFGPGTRLTVT.

The sample holds a few counts of this clone. The V call is TRBV4-1, the J call TRBJ2-5; the match to TRBD2 covers 8 bases. The germline V gene has CDR1 MGHRA and CDR2 YSYEKL. The CDR3 has 17 residues. Trimming took 2 bases from V and 5 from J; bases not matched to a gene: 13. The CDR3 nucleotides are TGCGCCAGCAGCCAAAATTCAGGGGCGCGGGAGGAGGAGACCCAGTACTTC. Translation gives CASSQNSGAREEETQYF.

A remark on this clone: The junction departs from germline at one end; a sequencing error may be responsible. The V call is TRBV2, the J call TRBJ1-6, with 7 positions matching TRBD1. The germline V gene encodes CDR1 SNHLY and CDR2 FYNNEI. The CDR3 runs 13 residues. The CDR3 reads CASKTGTNSPFHF. CDR3 sequence (DNA): TGTGCCAGCAAGACAGGGACGAATTCACCCTTCCACTTT.

In nucleotides, the CDR3 is TGTGCCAGCAGCTTGGCAGGGTCCTACGAGCAGTACTTC. Its translation: CASSLAGSYEQYF. J is TRBJ2-7 and V is TRBV5-6; possible D gene TRBD1, 5 bases. Trimming removed 0 bases from V and 1 base from J, with 5 bases in between. Germline V lookup: CDR1 SGHDT, CDR2 YYEEEE. CDR3 length equals 13 residues.

The chain is built from TRBV11-3 and TRBJ2-3, with a possible D match to TRBD2 (6 bases). CDR1 and CDR2 from the germline V gene are SGHNT and YENEEA. V dropped 0 bases and J dropped 2 bases, with 9 bases sitting between them. CDR3 length: 15 residues. CDR3 region: CASSLEGGPTDTQYF. CDR3 coding DNA: TGTGCCAGCAGCTTAGAGGGGGGACCCACAGATACGCAGTATTTT.

A note on this clone: This sample includes further DNA sequences coding for the same CDR3. The chain is built from TRBV2 and TRBJ2-7; TRBD2 is a possible D gene (6 bases). Germline CDR1 and CDR2: SNHLY and FYNNEI. With 9 bases removed from V and 2 bases from J, the gap between germline ends came to 8 bases. CDR3 length equals 11 residues. The CDR3 region has the DNA TGTGCCAGTGGCGGGGCCTACGAGCAGTACTTC. This sequence encodes CASGGAYEQYF.

CDR3 coding DNA: TGTGCCAGCAGCGGAACAGGGGGCGGGACTGGGGAGCTGTTTTTT. It encodes CASSGTGGGTGELFF. This chain uses TRBV5-4 with TRBJ2-2, with TRBD1 matching 9 bases. The CDR3 is made up of 15 amino acids. Germline-derived CDR1 and CDR2 are SGHNT and YYREEE (reference sequence). The ends lost 4 bases at V and 8 bases at J; junction bases unmatched: 9.

The chain recombines TRBV2 with TRBJ2-7; D not certain. Germline values: CDR1 SNHLY, CDR2 FYNNEI. V was trimmed by 4 bases and J by 2 bases, leaving 6 bases between them. The CDR3 contains 12 residues. CDR3 amino acids: CASSGAAYEQYF. The CDR3, as DNA: TGTGCCAGCAGTGGGGCTGCCTACGAGCAGTACTTC.